This T cell receptor beta chain was documented in a study of Ad26.COV2.S vaccination and SARS-CoV-2 variants. Study as a whole: The COV1001 Ad26.COV2.S trial arm included the donor. General study findings and limits: Similar non-spike TCR breadth was observed in recipients of vaccine and of placebo. Substantial breadth in spike-specific CD8+ and CD4+ T cell responses was reportedly seen after vaccination.

The assay was immunoSEQ multiplex PCR, and TCRdb's table has in-frame clones only and misses some. The sample records over 400,000 clones, around 92% being singletons. The sample's treatment: 15 to 20 received Ad26.COV2.S at low or high dose, single or two shots; 5 received placebo; per-sample allocation not given. All samples were drawn on day 63, counting from the first vaccine or placebo injection. This clone was observed once. Its target is unknown. The CDR3 extends over 15 amino acids. V shed 3 bases and J shed 0 bases, with 9 bases lying between them. Germline assignment: CDR1 MGHDK and CDR2 SYGVNS.

This TCR came from a person between 18 and 65 years old who received the Ad26.COV2.S COVID-19 vaccine or a placebo. This material consisted of peripheral blood, taken in a trial of Ad26.COV2.S vaccine versus placebo. The V and J genes are TRBV25-1 and TRBJ1-3, with D perhaps matching TRBD1 (5 bases). CDR3 sequence reads: CASSDRDPSGNTIYF. The CDR3 DNA follows: TGTGCCAGCAGTGACCGGGACCCCTCTGGAAACACCATATATTTT. The whole variable domain, remainder taken from reference TRBV25-1 and TRBJ1-3, is EADIYQTPRYLVIGTGKKITLECSQTMGHDKMYWYQQDPGMELHLIHYSYGVNSTEKGDLSSESTVSRIRTEHFPLTLESARPSHTSQYLCASSDRDPSGNTIYFGEGSWLTVV.